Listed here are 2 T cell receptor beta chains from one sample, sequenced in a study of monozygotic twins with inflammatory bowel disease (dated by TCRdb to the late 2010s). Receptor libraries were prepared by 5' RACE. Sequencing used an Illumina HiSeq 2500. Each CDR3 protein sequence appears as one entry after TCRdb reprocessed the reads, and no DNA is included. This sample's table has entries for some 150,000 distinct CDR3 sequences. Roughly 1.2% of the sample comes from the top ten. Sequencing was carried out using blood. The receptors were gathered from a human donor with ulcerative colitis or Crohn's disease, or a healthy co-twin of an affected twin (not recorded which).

The CDR3 loop is CASSFGQYNEQFF. This rearrangement joins TRBV5-1 to TRBJ2-1; TCRdb calls TRBD1, which cannot be checked without DNA. CDR3 length: 13 amino acids. Looked up from germline, CDR1 is SGHRS and CDR2 is YFSETQ.

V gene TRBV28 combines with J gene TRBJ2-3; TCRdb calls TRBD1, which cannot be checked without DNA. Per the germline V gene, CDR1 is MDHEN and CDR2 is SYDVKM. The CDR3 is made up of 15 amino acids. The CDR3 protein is CASGILTGGTDTQYF.